Below, 9 T cell receptor beta chains from the same sample are listed, as sequenced in a study of response to subunit inactivated influenza vaccine. TCRdb processed the RT-PCR reads anew with MiXCR; each CDR3 protein has one entry. Among hundreds of thousands of distinct CDR3 sequences listed, around 22% were seen once. This specimen consisted of PBMCs from blood, obtained about 19 months after vaccination. These receptor sequences come from a man aged 45 to 75 who received an inactivated influenza vaccine.

The chain joins TRBV7-2 to TRBJ2-1; no firm D call. Trimming removed 6 bases from V and 5 bases from J, with 14 bases in between. The germline V gene encodes CDR1 SGHTA and CDR2 FQGNSA. The CDR3 sequence is 14 residues long. The CDR3 protein is CASSFPYRNNEQFF. CDR3 DNA sequence: TGTGCCAGCAGTTTTCCTTATCGGAACAATGAGCAGTTCTTC.

V usage is TRBV27 and J usage is TRBJ2-2; 8 bases line up with TRBD2. Unmatched junction bases numbered 5, after V lost 2 bases and J lost 6 bases. The CDR3 consists of 15 residues. Germline V CDR1 and CDR2: MNHEY, SMNVEV (reference sequence). CDR3 protein: CASSLVAGRSGELFF. The CDR3 DNA reads TGTGCCAGCAGTTTAGTAGCGGGAAGGTCCGGGGAGCTGTTTTTT.

This clonotype has a count of ten or more. The V and J genes are TRBV5-4 and TRBJ2-1; D not certain. Between the trimmed V and J ends, which lost 4 bases and 7 bases, there was a span of 15 bases. This CDR3 spans 14 amino acids. Germline V CDR1 and CDR2: SGHNT, YYREEE (reference sequence). CDR3 DNA sequence: TGTGCCAGCAGCCCCCACCCTGGTAGTAATGAGCAGTTCTTC. Its protein is CASSPHPGSNEQFF.

The chain employs TRBV7-6 and TRBJ1-5; the match to TRBD1 covers 7 bases. The trim removed 3 bases at V and 7 bases at J, leaving 12 bases unmatched. Per germline, CDR1 SGHVS and CDR2 FNYEAQ. The CDR3 is made up of 16 amino acids. This chain's CDR3 is CASSFAKTGTGQPQHF. Here the CDR3 DNA reads TGTGCCAGCAGCTTCGCCAAGACAGGGACGGGGCAGCCCCAGCATTTT.

This clonotype showed up just a few times. The V gene is TRBV6-1, the J gene TRBJ1-4; D uncertain. Per the germline V gene, CDR1 is MNHNS and CDR2 is SASEGT. V was cut by 5 bases and J by 3 bases, with 10 bases left in between. The CDR3 is 14 amino acids. The CDR3 is CASSPDVANEKLFF. The CDR3 DNA reads TGTGCCAGCAGTCCCGACGTAGCTAATGAAAAACTGTTTTTT.

This clonotype appeared a few times. This chain joins TRBV3-1 and TRBJ1-3, with D uncertain. The V and J ends lost 1 base and 6 bases respectively, with 10 bases between them. The CDR3 is 14 residues long. The germline V gene encodes CDR1 LGHDT and CDR2 YNNKEL (reference sequence). As DNA, the CDR3 is TGTGCCAGCAGCCAAGCAGGATGGGAAAACACCATATATTTT. Residues: CASSQAGWENTIYF. The variable domain in full, with the rest retrieved from reference TRBV3-1 and TRBJ1-3, is DTAVSQTPKYLVTQMGNDKSIKCEQNLGHDTMYWYKQDSKKFLKIMFSYNNKELIINETVPNRFSPKSPDKAHLNLHINSLELGDSAVYFCASSQAGWENTIYFGEGSWLTVV.

V and J are TRBV12-3 or TRBV12-4 and TRBJ2-5, with D possibly matching TRBD2 (6 bases). This CDR3 has 15 residues. Trimming removed 5 bases at V and 2 bases at J, with 15 bases between. CDR3 region: CASSPNRDSQETQYF. The CDR3 DNA follows: TGTGCCAGCAGTCCTAACCGGGACTCACAAGAGACCCAGTACTTC.

This clonotype was seen only once. The chain carries TRBV6-2 or TRBV6-3 and TRBJ2-2, with unresolved D. The germline V gene has CDR1 MNHEY and CDR2 SVGEGT. Deletions cut 2 bases from V and 6 bases from J, with 13 bases between. CDR3 length: 15 residues. The CDR3 nucleotides read TGTGCCAGCAGTTACACCCTTAGCAACGCCGGGGAGCTGTTTTTT. It codes for CASSYTLSNAGELFF.

The table lists this clonotype with a few counts. V is TRBV4-2 and J is TRBJ2-3; D gene uncertain. CDR1 is LGHNA, CDR2 YNFKEQ, per germline. The length of the CDR3 is 16 residues. Trimming shortened V by 0 bases and J by 0 bases, and 10 bases separated the two germline ends. CDR3 coding DNA: TGTGCCAGCAGCCAAGATGTGGATCTCAGCACAGATACGCAGTATTTT. This encodes CASSQDVDLSTDTQYF.